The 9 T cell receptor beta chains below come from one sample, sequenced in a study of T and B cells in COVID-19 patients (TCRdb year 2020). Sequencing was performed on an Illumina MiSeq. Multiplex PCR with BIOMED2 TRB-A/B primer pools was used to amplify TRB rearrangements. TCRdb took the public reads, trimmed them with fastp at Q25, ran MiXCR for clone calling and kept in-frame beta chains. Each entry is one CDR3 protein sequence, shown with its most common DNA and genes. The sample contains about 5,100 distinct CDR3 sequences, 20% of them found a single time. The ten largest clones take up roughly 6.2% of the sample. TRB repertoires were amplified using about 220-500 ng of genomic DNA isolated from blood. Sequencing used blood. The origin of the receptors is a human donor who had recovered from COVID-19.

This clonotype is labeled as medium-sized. The CDR3: CASRGLADYEQYF. In DNA, the CDR3 is TGTGCCAGCAGGGGACTAGCGGACTACGAGCAGTACTTC. The chain combines TRBV6-2 or TRBV6-3 with TRBJ2-7; 11 bases map to TRBD2. Trimming removed 6 bases from V and 3 bases from J; junction bases left unmatched: 1. Germline V lookup: CDR1 MNHEY, CDR2 SVGEGT. The CDR3 totals 13 residues.

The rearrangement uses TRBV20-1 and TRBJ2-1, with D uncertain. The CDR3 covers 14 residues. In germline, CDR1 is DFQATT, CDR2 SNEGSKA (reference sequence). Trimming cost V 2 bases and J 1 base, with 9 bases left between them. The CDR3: CSARPAYSYNEQFF. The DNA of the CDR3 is TGCAGTGCTAGACCTGCGTATTCCTACAATGAGCAGTTCTTC.

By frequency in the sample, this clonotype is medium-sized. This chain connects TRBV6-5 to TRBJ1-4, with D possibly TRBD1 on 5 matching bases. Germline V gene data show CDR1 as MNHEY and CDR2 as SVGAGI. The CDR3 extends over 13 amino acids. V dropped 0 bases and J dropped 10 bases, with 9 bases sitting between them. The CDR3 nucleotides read TGTGCCAGCAGTTACTCGGGGGGGGGAAAACTGTTTTTT. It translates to CASSYSGGGKLFF.

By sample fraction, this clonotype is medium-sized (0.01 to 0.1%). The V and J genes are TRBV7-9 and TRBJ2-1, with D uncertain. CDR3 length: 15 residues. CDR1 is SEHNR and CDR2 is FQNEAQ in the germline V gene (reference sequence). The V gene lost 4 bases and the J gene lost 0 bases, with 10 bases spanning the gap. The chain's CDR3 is CASSYSETSYNEQFF. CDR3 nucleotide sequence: TGTGCCAGCAGCTACAGCGAGACCTCCTACAATGAGCAGTTCTTC.

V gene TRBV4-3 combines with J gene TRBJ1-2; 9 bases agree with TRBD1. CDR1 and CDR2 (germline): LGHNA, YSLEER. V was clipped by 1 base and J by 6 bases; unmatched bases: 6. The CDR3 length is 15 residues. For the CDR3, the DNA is TGCGCCAGCAGCCAAGTAACCGGGACAGGGAATGGCTACACCTTC. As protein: CASSQVTGTGNGYTF.

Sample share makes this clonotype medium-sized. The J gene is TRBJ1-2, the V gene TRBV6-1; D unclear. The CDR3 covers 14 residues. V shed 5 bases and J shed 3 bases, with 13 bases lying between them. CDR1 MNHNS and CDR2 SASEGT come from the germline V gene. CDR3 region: CASSPTHQYYGYTF. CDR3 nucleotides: TGTGCCAGCAGTCCTACTCACCAGTACTATGGCTACACCTTC.

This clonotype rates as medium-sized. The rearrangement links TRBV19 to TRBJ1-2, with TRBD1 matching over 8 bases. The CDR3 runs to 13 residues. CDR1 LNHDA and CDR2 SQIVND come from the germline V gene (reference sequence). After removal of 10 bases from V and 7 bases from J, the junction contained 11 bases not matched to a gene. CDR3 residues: CATKAGGYGGYTF. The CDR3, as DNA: TGTGCCACTAAGGCAGGGGGCTATGGTGGCTACACCTTC.

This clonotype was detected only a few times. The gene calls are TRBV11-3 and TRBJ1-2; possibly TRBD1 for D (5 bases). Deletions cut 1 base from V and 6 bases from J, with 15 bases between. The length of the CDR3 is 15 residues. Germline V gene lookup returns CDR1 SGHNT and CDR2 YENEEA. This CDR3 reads CASSLGWGIEDGYTF. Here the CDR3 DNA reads TGTGCCAGCAGCTTAGGGTGGGGGATCGAAGATGGCTACACCTTC.

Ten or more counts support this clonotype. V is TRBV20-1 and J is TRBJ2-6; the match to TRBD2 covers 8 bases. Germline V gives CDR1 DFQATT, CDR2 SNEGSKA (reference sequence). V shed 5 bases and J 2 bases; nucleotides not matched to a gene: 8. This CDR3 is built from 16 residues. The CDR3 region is CSAPTGGVTGANVLTF. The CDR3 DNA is TGCAGTGCTCCGACCGGGGGGGTAACTGGGGCCAACGTCCTGACTTTC.